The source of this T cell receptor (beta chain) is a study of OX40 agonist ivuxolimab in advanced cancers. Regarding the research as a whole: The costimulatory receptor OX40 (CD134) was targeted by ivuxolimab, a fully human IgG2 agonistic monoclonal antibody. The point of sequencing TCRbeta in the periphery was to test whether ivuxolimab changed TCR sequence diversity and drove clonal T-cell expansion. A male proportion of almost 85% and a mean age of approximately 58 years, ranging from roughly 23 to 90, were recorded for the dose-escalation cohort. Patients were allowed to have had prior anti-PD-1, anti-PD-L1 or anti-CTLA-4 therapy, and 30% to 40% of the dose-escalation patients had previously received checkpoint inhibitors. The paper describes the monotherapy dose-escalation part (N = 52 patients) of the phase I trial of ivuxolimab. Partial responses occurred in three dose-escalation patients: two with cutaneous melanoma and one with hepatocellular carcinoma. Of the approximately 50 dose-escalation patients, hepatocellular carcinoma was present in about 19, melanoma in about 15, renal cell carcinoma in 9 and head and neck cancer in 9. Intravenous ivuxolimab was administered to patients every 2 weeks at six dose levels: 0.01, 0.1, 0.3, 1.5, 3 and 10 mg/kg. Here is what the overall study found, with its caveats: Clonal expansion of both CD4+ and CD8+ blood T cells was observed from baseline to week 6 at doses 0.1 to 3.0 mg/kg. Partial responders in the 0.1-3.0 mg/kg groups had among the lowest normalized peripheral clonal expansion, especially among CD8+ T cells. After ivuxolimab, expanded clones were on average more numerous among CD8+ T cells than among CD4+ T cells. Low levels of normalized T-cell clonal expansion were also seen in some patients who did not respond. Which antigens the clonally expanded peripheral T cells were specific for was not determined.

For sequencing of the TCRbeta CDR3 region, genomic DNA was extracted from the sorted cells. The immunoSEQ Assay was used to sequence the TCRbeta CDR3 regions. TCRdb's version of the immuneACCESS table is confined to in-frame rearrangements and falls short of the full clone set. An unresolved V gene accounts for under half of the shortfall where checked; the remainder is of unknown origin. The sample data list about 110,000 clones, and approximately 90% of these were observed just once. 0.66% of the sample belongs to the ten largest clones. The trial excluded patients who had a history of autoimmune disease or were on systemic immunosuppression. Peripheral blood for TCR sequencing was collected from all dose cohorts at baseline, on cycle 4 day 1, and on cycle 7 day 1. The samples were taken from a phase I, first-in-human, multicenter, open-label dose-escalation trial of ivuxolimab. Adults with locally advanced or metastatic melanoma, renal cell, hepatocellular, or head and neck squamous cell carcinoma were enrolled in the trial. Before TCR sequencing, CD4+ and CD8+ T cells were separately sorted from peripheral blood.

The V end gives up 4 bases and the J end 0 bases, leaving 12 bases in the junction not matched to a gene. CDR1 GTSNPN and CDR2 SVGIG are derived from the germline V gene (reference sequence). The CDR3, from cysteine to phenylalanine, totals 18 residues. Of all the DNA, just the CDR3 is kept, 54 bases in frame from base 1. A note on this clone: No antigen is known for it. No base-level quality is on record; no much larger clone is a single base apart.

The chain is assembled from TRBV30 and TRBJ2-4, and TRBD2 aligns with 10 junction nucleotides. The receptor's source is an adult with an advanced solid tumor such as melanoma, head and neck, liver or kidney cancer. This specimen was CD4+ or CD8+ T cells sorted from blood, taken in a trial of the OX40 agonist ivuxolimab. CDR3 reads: CAWTTGTSAFLAKNIQYF. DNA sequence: TGTGCCTGGACTACCGGGACTAGCGCCTTTCTAGCCAAAAACATTCAGTACTTC. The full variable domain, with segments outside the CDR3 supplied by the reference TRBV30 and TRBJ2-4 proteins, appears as SQTIHQWPATLVQPVGSPLSLECTVEGTSNPNLYWYRQAAGRGLQLLFYSVGIGQISSEVPQNLSASRPQDRQFILSSKKLLLSDSGFYLCAWTTGTSAFLAKNIQYFGAGTRLSVL.